This is a list of T cell receptor beta chains from one sample in a study of blood T cell repertoires in COVID-19. Libraries were prepared by immunoSEQ multiplex PCR; TCRdb keeps only in-frame clonotypes and omits some of them. Among 24,000 or so clones listed, just over 85% were seen once. The sample consisted of peripheral blood. The receptors derive from a woman older than 75 with active or convalescent COVID-19. Both conserved end residues are part of each CDR3. Each record gives: CDR3 length, D gene, clone size, J gene, V gene, CDR3 protein, CDR3 DNA. D genes are given only for firm matches. Part of the rows lack a size; the others show once, few, many or a class for expanded clones.

CDR3 length: 14
D gene: TRBD1
clone size: .
J gene: TRBJ2-7
V gene: TRBV4-2
CDR3 protein: CASSRGQGSYEQYF
CDR3 DNA: TGTGCCAGCAGCCGGGGACAGGGGAGCTACGAGCAGTACTTC

CDR3 length: 13
D gene: .
clone size: .
J gene: TRBJ1-2
V gene: TRBV5-6
CDR3 protein: CASSLAFSPGYTF
CDR3 DNA: TGTGCCAGCAGCTTGGCTTTTTCCCCGGGCTACACCTTC

CDR3 length: 14
D gene: .
clone size: .
J gene: TRBJ1-5
V gene: TRBV6-5
CDR3 protein: CASSRTLGNQPQHF
CDR3 DNA: TGTGCCAGCAGCCGGACACTTGGGAATCAGCCCCAGCATTTT

CDR3 length: 13
D gene: .
clone size: .
J gene: TRBJ1-1
V gene: TRBV7-2
CDR3 protein: CASSMDSNTEAFF
CDR3 DNA: TGTGCCAGCAGCATGGACTCGAACACTGAAGCTTTCTTT

CDR3 length: 12
D gene: .
clone size: .
J gene: TRBJ2-7
V gene: TRBV28
CDR3 protein: CASSLAVHEQYF
CDR3 DNA: TGTGCCAGCAGTTTAGCAGTCCACGAGCAGTACTTC

CDR3 length: 17
D gene: .
clone size: few
J gene: TRBJ2-2
V gene: TRBV7-9
CDR3 protein: CASSLHLSDFTAGELFF
CDR3 DNA: TGTGCCAGCAGCCTGCACCTCAGTGATTTTACAGCCGGGGAGCTGTTTTTT

CDR3 length: 15
D gene: TRBD1
clone size: .
J gene: TRBJ1-1
V gene: TRBV27
CDR3 protein: CASSLYGQGATEAFF
CDR3 DNA: TGTGCCAGCAGTTTATACGGACAGGGGGCGACTGAAGCTTTCTTT

CDR3 length: 15
D gene: .
clone size: .
J gene: TRBJ1-3
V gene: TRBV7-2
CDR3 protein: CASSSQSGYGNTIYF
CDR3 DNA: TGTGCCAGCAGCTCCCAATCAGGGTACGGAAACACCATATATTTT

CDR3 length: 15
D gene: .
clone size: .
J gene: TRBJ1-2
V gene: TRBV7-9
CDR3 protein: CASSLAAGFNYGYTF
CDR3 DNA: TGTGCCAGCAGCTTAGCTGCAGGGTTTAACTATGGCTACACCTTC

CDR3 length: 12
D gene: .
clone size: .
J gene: TRBJ1-2
V gene: TRBV24-1
CDR3 protein: CATSSSERGYTF
CDR3 DNA: TGTGCCACCAGCTCCTCGGAGAGAGGCTACACCTTC

CDR3 length: 14
D gene: TRBD1
clone size: .
J gene: TRBJ1-1
V gene: TRBV7-3
CDR3 protein: CASSLHPGQGEAFF
CDR3 DNA: TGTGCCAGCAGCTTACATCCGGGACAGGGAGAAGCTTTCTTT

CDR3 length: 15
D gene: TRBD1
clone size: .
J gene: TRBJ2-5
V gene: TRBV7-2
CDR3 protein: CASSYQTGASETQYF
CDR3 DNA: TGTGCCAGCAGCTACCAGACAGGGGCTTCAGAGACCCAGTACTTC

CDR3 length: 16
D gene: TRBD1
clone size: .
J gene: TRBJ2-2
V gene: TRBV25-1
CDR3 protein: CASSYRDRANTGELFF
CDR3 DNA: TGTGCCAGCAGCTATAGGGACAGGGCGAACACCGGGGAGCTGTTTTTT

CDR3 length: 16
D gene: .
clone size: .
J gene: TRBJ1-4
V gene: TRBV15
CDR3 protein: CATSRAQWPTNEKLFF
CDR3 DNA: TGTGCCACCAGCAGAGCACAGTGGCCAACTAATGAAAAACTGTTTTTT

CDR3 length: 16
D gene: TRBD1
clone size: .
J gene: TRBJ2-3
V gene: TRBV12-5
CDR3 protein: CASGLGQGSSTDTQYF
CDR3 DNA: TGTGCTAGTGGTTTGGGACAGGGATCGTCGACAGATACGCAGTATTTT

CDR3 length: 15
D gene: TRBD1
clone size: .
J gene: TRBJ1-2
V gene: TRBV19
CDR3 protein: CASSPGQGYFYGYTF
CDR3 DNA: TGTGCCAGTAGTCCGGGACAGGGATACTTCTATGGCTACACCTTC

CDR3 length: 15
D gene: TRBD2
clone size: few
J gene: TRBJ2-7
V gene: TRBV10-1
CDR3 protein: CASSAWISGTYEQYF
CDR3 DNA: TGCGCCAGCAGTGCCTGGATTAGCGGGACCTACGAGCAGTACTTC

CDR3 length: 15
D gene: .
clone size: .
J gene: TRBJ2-6
V gene: TRBV15
CDR3 protein: CATSRGTGSANVLTF
CDR3 DNA: TGTGCCACCAGCAGAGGTACAGGGTCGGCCAACGTCCTGACTTTC

CDR3 length: 14
D gene: .
clone size: .
J gene: TRBJ1-1
V gene: TRBV7-8
CDR3 protein: CASSLTRGNTEAFF
CDR3 DNA: TGTGCCAGCAGCTTAACCAGAGGGAACACTGAAGCTTTCTTT

CDR3 length: 15
D gene: TRBD2
clone size: .
J gene: TRBJ2-3
V gene: TRBV6-4
CDR3 protein: CASSTIAGGGDTQYF
CDR3 DNA: TGTGCCAGCAGTACTATAGCGGGAGGAGGGGATACGCAGTATTTT

CDR3 length: 16
D gene: .
clone size: .
J gene: TRBJ2-7
V gene: TRBV15
CDR3 protein: CATSSEVVDGSYEQYF
CDR3 DNA: TGTGCCACCAGCAGTGAAGTAGTCGACGGGAGCTACGAGCAGTACTTC

CDR3 length: 17
D gene: .
clone size: few
J gene: TRBJ1-6
V gene: TRBV10-3
CDR3 protein: CAISELDRSSYNSPLHF
CDR3 DNA: TGTGCCATCAGTGAGTTGGACAGATCCTCCTATAATTCACCCCTCCACTTT

CDR3 length: 16
D gene: .
clone size: .
J gene: TRBJ2-1
V gene: TRBV21-1
CDR3 protein: CASSKIGTTGGNEQFF
CDR3 DNA: TGTGCCAGCAGTAAAATCGGGACAACGGGGGGTAATGAGCAGTTCTTC

CDR3 length: 13
D gene: TRBD1
clone size: .
J gene: TRBJ2-5
V gene: TRBV24-1
CDR3 protein: CATPKGGWETQYF
CDR3 DNA: TGTGCCACCCCGAAAGGGGGCTGGGAGACCCAGTACTTC

CDR3 length: 13
D gene: .
clone size: once
J gene: TRBJ2-7
V gene: TRBV9
CDR3 protein: CASSLSGSYEQYF
CDR3 DNA: TGTGCCAGCAGCCTTAGCGGCTCCTACGAGCAGTACTTC

CDR3 length: 14
D gene: .
clone size: .
J gene: TRBJ2-1
V gene: TRBV28
CDR3 protein: CASSTTNQRDEQFF
CDR3 DNA: TGTGCCAGCAGTACAACTAACCAGCGCGATGAGCAGTTCTTC

CDR3 length: 14
D gene: TRBD2
clone size: .
J gene: TRBJ2-7
V gene: TRBV6-5
CDR3 protein: CASRLSGRVYEQYF
CDR3 DNA: TGTGCCAGCAGGCTATCGGGGAGGGTCTACGAGCAGTACTTC

CDR3 length: 13
D gene: .
clone size: .
J gene: TRBJ1-2
V gene: TRBV10-3
CDR3 protein: CAIRLEDGHGYTF
CDR3 DNA: TGTGCCATCCGACTTGAAGACGGTCACGGCTACACCTTC

CDR3 length: 16
D gene: TRBD1
clone size: .
J gene: TRBJ2-1
V gene: TRBV24-1
CDR3 protein: CATSDTTGSSYNEQFF
CDR3 DNA: TGTGCCACCAGTGATACGACAGGGTCGTCCTACAATGAGCAGTTCTTC

CDR3 length: 18
D gene: TRBD1
clone size: .
J gene: TRBJ1-1
V gene: TRBV28
CDR3 protein: CASTPYRTGLLGNTEAFF
CDR3 DNA: TGTGCCAGCACTCCTTATCGGACAGGGTTATTAGGGAACACTGAAGCTTTCTTT

CDR3 length: 15
D gene: TRBD1
clone size: .
J gene: TRBJ2-1
V gene: TRBV19
CDR3 protein: CASSLTGFSYNEQFF
CDR3 DNA: TGTGCCAGTAGTCTGACAGGGTTCTCCTACAATGAGCAGTTCTTC

CDR3 length: 14
D gene: TRBD1
clone size: .
J gene: TRBJ1-6
V gene: TRBV7-6
CDR3 protein: CASSLQGGNSPLHF
CDR3 DNA: TGTGCCAGCAGCCTCCAAGGGGGCAATTCACCCCTCCACTTT

CDR3 length: 16
D gene: TRBD2
clone size: .
J gene: TRBJ2-3
V gene: TRBV24-1
CDR3 protein: CATSDFGGGARDTQYF
CDR3 DNA: TGTGCCACCAGTGATTTCGGCGGGGGGGCCAGGGATACGCAGTATTTT

CDR3 length: 17
D gene: .
clone size: .
J gene: TRBJ2-6
V gene: TRBV7-8
CDR3 protein: CASSLARSGTGANVLTF
CDR3 DNA: TGTGCCAGCAGCTTAGCGCGATCTGGGACAGGGGCCAACGTCCTGACTTTC